The source of this TCR beta chain is a study of T cells in Graves' hyperthyroidism and ophthalmopathy. Researchers took RNA transcripts and amplified the TCR beta CDR3 regions from them. Using the HTBI primer set, a first-round RT-PCR was run on the TCR CDR3. Each CDR3 protein gets one entry after TCRdb re-called the multiplex PCR reads with MiXCR. The sample lists about 400,000 distinct CDR3 sequences; roughly 13% were seen once. There are 13 residues in the CDR3. V shed 3 bases and J 8 bases; nucleotides not matched to a gene: 4. The germline gives CDR1 MDHEN, CDR2 SYDVKM. This clonotype was seen at least ten times.

The gene calls are TRBV28 and TRBJ2-1, with 7 bases that match TRBD2. The sample was blood. This sequence originates from a woman aged 18-30 years with Graves' hyperthyroidism. The CDR3 DNA reads TGTGCCAGCAGTTTTAGGGAGGGCTATGAGCAGTTCTTC. Translation gives CASSFREGYEQFF.